This T cell receptor beta chain was sequenced during a study of T-cell reconstitution after alpha-beta-depleted transplantation in children. Study-wide points: The authors attributed T-cell counts and diversity one year after transplant mostly to newly produced T cells.

TCRbeta library construction was performed incorporating unique molecular identifiers. Via MiXCR, TCRdb re-called the PCR reads, giving one row per CDR3 protein. Among about 250,000 distinct CDR3 sequences listed, approximately 24% were seen once. The sample holds many counts of this clonotype. As yet, its antigen is unknown. The CDR3 runs 11 residues. Trimming took 7 bases from V and 7 from J, leaving 10 bases between them. CDR1 is SNHLY, CDR2 FYNNEI, per germline. The sample was PBMCs, mostly from graft donor cells, taken 360 days after TCRalphabeta/CD19-depleted stem cell transplant. The chain joins TRBV2 to TRBJ1-1; D unresolved. This TCR derives from a female patient between 2 and 15 years old who had a stem cell transplant for congenital amegakaryocytic thrombocytopenia, so the T cells may come from the graft donor. Here the CDR3 DNA reads TGTGCCAGCATCTCCGAGGTTGAAGCTTTCTTT. The encoded protein is CASISEVEAFF.